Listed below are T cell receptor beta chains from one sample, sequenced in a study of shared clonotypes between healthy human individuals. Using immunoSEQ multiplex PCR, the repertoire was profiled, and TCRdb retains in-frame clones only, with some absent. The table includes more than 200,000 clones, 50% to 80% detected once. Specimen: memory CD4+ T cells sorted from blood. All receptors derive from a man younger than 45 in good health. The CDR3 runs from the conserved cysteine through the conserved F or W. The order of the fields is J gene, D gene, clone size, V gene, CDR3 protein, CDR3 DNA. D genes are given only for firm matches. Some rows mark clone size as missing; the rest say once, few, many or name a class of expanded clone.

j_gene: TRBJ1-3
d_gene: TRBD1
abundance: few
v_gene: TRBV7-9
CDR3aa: CASRQGSGNTIYF
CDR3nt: TGTGCCAGCAGACAGGGGTCAGGAAACACCATATATTTT

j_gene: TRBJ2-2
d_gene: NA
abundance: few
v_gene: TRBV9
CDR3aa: CASSKGAGEDTGELFF
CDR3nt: TGTGCCAGCAGCAAGGGGGCAGGGGAGGATACCGGGGAGCTGTTTTTT

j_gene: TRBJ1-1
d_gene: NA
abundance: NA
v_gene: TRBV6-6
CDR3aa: CASSYTPTGNTEAFF
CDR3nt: TGTGCCAGCAGTTACACCCCGACAGGGAACACTGAAGCTTTCTTT

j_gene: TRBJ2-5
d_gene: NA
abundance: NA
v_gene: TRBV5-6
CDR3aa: CASSWWGGESGGETQYF
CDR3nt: TGTGCCAGCAGCTGGTGGGGCGGAGAGAGTGGAGGAGAGACCCAGTACTTC

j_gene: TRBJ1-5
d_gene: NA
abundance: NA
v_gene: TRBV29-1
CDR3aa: CSAQSGSGNQPQHF
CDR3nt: TGCAGCGCTCAATCTGGATCCGGCAATCAGCCCCAGCATTTT

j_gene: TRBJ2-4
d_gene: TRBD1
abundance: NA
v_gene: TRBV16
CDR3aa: CASSQQGENIQYF
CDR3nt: TGTGCCAGCAGCCAACAGGGGGAAAACATTCAGTACTTC

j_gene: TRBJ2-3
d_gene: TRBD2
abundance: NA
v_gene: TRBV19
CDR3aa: CASSTGLAGGGDTQYF
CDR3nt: TGTGCCAGTAGTACGGGACTAGCGGGAGGTGGAGATACGCAGTATTTT

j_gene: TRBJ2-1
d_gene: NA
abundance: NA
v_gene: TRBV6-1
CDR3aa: CASSEQGDEQFF
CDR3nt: TGTGCCAGCAGTGAACAAGGGGATGAGCAGTTCTTC

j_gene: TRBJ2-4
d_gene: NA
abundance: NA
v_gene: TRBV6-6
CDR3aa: CASSLWGESAKNIQYF
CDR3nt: TGTGCCAGCAGCCTCTGGGGGGAGTCCGCCAAAAACATTCAGTACTTC

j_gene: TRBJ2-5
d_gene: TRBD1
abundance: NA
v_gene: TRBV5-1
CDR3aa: CASSLEGTGGETQYF
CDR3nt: TGCGCCAGCAGCTTGGAGGGGACAGGGGGAGAGACCCAGTACTTC

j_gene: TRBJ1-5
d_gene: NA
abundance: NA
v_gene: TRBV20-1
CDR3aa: CSARNNQPQHF
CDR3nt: TGCAGTGCTAGGAATAATCAGCCCCAGCATTTT

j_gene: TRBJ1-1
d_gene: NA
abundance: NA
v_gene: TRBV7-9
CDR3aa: CASSRQLNTEAFF
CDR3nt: TGTGCCAGCAGCCGACAGTTGAACACTGAAGCTTTCTTT

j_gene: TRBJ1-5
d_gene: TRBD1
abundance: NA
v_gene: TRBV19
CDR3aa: CASSIMEVNRQGGQPQHF
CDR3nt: TGTGCCAGTAGTATTATGGAAGTAAACAGACAGGGGGGTCAGCCCCAGCATTTT

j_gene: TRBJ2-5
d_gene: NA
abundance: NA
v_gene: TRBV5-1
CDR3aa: CASSSNALETQYF
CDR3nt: TGCGCCAGCAGCTCCAATGCTCTCGAGACCCAGTACTTC

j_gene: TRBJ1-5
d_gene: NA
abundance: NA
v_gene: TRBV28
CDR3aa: CASRGSEIQPQHF
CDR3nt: TGTGCCAGCAGAGGGAGCGAAATACAGCCCCAGCATTTT

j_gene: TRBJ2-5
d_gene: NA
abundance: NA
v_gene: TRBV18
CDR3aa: CASSPQTGSGTQYF
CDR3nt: TGTGCCAGCTCACCCCAGACAGGTTCAGGGACCCAGTACTTC

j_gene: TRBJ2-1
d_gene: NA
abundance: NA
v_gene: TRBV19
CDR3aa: CASNPAGYNEQFF
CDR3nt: TGTGCCAGTAACCCCGCAGGGTACAATGAGCAGTTCTTC

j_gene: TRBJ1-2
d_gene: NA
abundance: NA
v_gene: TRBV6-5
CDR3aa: CASSSVVGRYGYTF
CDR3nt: TGTGCCAGCAGTTCCGTCGTGGGGCGGTATGGCTACACCTTC

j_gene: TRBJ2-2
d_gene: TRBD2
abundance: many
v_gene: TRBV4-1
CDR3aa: CASSQTGLAGALTGELFF
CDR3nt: TGCGCCAGCAGCCAAACCGGACTAGCGGGAGCGTTGACCGGGGAGCTGTTTTTT

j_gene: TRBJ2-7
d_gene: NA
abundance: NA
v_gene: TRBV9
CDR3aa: CASSVGPGRGSEQYF
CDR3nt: TGTGCCAGCAGCGTAGGCCCGGGTCGCGGATCCGAGCAGTACTTC

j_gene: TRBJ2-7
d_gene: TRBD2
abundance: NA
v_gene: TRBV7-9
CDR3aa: CASSLGLAGGLPYEQYF
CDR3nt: TGTGCCAGCAGCTTAGGGCTAGCGGGAGGTCTCCCCTACGAGCAGTACTTC